This entry is about one T cell receptor (beta chain). This sample was taken from a study of control samples from healthy donors and cancer patients. V gave up 4 bases and J gave up 4 bases; unmatched junction bases: 9. Germline values: CDR1 MGHRA, CDR2 YSYEKL. This CDR3 has 15 residues. Assay: immunoSEQ multiplex PCR; the TCRdb copy retains only in-frame clones and omits some. There are about 46,000 clones in the sample; 88% occur only once, and almost 40% lies in the top ten. The chain combines TRBV4-1 with TRBJ1-1; 7 nucleotides line up with TRBD1. Source material: PBMCs. This TCR was recovered from a man aged 50-60 years with head and neck cancer. CDR3 in amino acids: CASSRRTGEGTEAFF. The CDR3, as DNA: TGCGCCAGCAGCCGCCGTACAGGGGAGGGCACTGAAGCTTTCTTT.